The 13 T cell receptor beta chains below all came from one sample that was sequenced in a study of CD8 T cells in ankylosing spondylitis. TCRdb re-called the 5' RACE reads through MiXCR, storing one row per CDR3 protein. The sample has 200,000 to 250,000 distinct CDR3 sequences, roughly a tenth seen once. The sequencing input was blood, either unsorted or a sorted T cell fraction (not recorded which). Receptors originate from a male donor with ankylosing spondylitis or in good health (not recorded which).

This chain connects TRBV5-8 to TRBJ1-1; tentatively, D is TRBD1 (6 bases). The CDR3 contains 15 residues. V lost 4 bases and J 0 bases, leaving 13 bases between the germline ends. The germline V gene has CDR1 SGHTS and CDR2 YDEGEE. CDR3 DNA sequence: TGTGCCAGCAGCATTCGGACAGTGATGAACACTGAAGCTTTCTTT. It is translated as CASSIRTVMNTEAFF.

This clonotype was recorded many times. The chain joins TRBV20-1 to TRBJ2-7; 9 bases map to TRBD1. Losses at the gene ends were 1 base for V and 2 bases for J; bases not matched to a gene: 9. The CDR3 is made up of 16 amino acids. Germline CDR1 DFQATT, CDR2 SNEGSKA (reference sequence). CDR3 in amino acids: CSARAAGQGNPYEQYF. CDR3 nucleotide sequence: TGCAGTGCTAGAGCTGCGGGACAGGGAAATCCCTACGAGCAGTACTTC.

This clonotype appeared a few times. CDR3 DNA sequence: TGTGCCAGCAGCTTAGTTAACTCAAACTATGGCTACACCTTC. Translation: CASSLVNSNYGYTF. V is TRBV13 and J is TRBJ1-2; D remains ambiguous. The germline V gene encodes CDR1 PRHDT and CDR2 FYEKMQ (reference sequence). V was clipped by 1 base and J by 2 bases, with 8 bases between them. The CDR3 is made up of 14 amino acids.

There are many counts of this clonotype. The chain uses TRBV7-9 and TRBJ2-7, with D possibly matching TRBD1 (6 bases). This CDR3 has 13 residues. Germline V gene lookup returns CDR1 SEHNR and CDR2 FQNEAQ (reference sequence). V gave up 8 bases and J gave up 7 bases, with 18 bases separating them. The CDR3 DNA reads TGTGCCAGCTCTAACCCACAGGGCGGGGAGCAGTACTTC. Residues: CASSNPQGGEQYF.

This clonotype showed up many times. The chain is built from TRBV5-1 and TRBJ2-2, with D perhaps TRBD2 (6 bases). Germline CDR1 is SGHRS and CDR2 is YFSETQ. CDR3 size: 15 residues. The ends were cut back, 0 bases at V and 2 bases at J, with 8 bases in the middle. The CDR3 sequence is CASSLVAGNTGELFF. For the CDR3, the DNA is TGCGCCAGCAGCTTGGTGGCGGGAAACACCGGGGAGCTGTTTTTT.

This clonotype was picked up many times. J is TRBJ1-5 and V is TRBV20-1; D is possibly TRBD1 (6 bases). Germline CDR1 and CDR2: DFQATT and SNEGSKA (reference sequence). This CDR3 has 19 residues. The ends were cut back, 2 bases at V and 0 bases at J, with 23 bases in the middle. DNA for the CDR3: TGCAGTGCTAGACCAGACACCCCCCGAGGGGGATTTAGCAATCAGCCCCAGCATTTT. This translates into CSARPDTPRGGFSNQPQHF.

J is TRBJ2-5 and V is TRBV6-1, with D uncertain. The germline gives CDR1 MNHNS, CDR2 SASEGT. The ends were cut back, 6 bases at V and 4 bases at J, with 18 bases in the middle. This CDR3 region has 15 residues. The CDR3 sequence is CASRQAGRLVETQYF. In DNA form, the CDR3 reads TGTGCCAGCAGACAAGCTGGCAGGCTAGTAGAGACCCAGTACTTC.

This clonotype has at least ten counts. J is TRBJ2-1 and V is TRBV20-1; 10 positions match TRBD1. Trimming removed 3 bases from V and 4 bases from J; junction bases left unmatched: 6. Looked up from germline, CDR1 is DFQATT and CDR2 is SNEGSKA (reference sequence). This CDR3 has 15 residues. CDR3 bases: TGCAGTGCTAGTTATTCGGGACAGGGGTACAATGAGCAGTTCTTC. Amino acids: CSASYSGQGYNEQFF.

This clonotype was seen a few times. The CDR3 DNA reads as TGCAGTGCTCCGGCTAGGGCCGGATCGTATGGCTACACCTTC. This codes for CSAPARAGSYGYTF. The chain has TRBV20-1 and TRBJ1-2; D unresolved. The CDR3 consists of 14 residues. The V gene lost 5 bases and the J gene lost 5 bases, with 18 bases spanning the gap. Germline CDR1 and CDR2: DFQATT and SNEGSKA (reference sequence).

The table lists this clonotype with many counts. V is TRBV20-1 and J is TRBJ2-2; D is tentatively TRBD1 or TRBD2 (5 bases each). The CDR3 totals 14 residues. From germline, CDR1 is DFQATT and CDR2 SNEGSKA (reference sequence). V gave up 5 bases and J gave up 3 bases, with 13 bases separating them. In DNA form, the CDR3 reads TGCAGTGCTGAGGGGCAGGAGTACACCGGGGAGCTGTTTTTT. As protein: CSAEGQEYTGELFF.

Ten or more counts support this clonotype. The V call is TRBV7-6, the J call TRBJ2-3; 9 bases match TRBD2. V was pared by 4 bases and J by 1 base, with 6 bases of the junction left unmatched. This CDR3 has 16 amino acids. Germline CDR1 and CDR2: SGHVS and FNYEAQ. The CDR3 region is CASSSPLAGGTDTQYF. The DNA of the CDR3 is TGTGCCAGCAGCTCCCCCTTAGCGGGGGGCACAGATACGCAGTATTTT.

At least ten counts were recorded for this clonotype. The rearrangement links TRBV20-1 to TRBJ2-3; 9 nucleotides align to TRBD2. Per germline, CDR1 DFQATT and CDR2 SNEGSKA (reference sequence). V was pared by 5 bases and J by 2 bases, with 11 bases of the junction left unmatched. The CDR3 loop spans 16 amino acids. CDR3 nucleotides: TGCAGTGCTGGAGCAGGCAGCGGGGGGATCACAGATACGCAGTATTTT. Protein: CSAGAGSGGITDTQYF.

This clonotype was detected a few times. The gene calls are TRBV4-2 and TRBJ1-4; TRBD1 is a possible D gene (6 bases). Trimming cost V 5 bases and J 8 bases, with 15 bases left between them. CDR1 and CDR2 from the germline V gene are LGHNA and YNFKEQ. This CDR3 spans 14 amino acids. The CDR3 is CASSIEGGREKLFF. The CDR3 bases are TGTGCCAGCAGCATAGAAGGGGGGAGGGAAAAACTGTTTTTT.